This T cell receptor beta chain is drawn from a study of early T cells in non-severe SARS-CoV-2 infection. Broader study findings: Using VDJdb, the matching emphasized anti-spike CD8 responses while missing private and CD4 specificities.

The table lists this clonotype with a few counts. The antigen remains undetermined. TCRdb re-analysed the 5' RACE reads in MiXCR, keeping a single row per CDR3 protein. The sample contains more than 20,000 distinct CDR3 sequences, roughly 4% of which appear only once. CDR3 length: 17 amino acids. V was clipped by 5 bases and J by 6 bases; unmatched bases: 13. In germline, CDR1 is WNHNN, CDR2 SYGVQD (reference sequence). This sequence joins TRBV10-1 and TRBJ2-5, with TRBD2 matching 12 bases. This TCR was recovered from an adult who was a healthcare worker with PCR-confirmed SARS-CoV-2 infection or an uninfected control (not recorded which). Sequenced input: whole blood. The chain's CDR3 is CASSTLAGGRSGKTQYF. The DNA for the CDR3 is TGCGCCAGCAGTACTCTAGCGGGGGGGCGGTCGGGTAAGACCCAGTACTTC.